This T cell receptor beta chain stems from a study of blood T cell repertoires in COVID-19. Study summary: COVID-19 samples collected from the United States, Italy and Spain covered acute and convalescent phases. The cDNA or gDNA used as material had been derived from T cells, B-cell-depleted T cells, or PBMCs.

Recruited during active infection, patients (from Seattle) were subsequently followed longitudinally. Study processing details: Reference gene primer amplification gave estimated nucleated cell counts. Only in-frame clones appear in the TCRdb table, and some are missing; sequencing was by immunoSEQ multiplex PCR. The DNA gave D and trimming, while V, J and clone size come from that table. In the table there are some 150,000 clones, approximately 80% of which are singletons. CDR3 length: 14 residues. J was trimmed by 4 bases and V by 6 bases; bases with no gene match: 4. The germline gives CDR1 SNHLY, CDR2 FYNNEI.

This TCR was recovered from a woman aged 60-75 years with COVID-19, enrolled during active disease. The chain couples TRBV2 to TRBJ2-2; 8 positions match TRBD1. Sequencing used peripheral blood. CDR3 nucleotide sequence: TGTGCCAGCAGCCTACAGGGGGGCACCGGGGAGCTGTTTTTT. It yields the protein CASSLQGGTGELFF.